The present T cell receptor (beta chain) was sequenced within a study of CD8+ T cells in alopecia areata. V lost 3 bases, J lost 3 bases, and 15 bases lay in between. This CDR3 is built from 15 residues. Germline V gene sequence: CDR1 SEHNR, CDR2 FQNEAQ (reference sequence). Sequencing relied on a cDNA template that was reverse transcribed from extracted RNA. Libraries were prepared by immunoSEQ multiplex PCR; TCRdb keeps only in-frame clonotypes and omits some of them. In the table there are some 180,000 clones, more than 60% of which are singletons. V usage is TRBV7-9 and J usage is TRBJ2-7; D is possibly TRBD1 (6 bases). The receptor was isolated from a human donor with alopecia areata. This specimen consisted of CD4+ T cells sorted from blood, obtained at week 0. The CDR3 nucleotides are TGTGCCAGCAGCTTCGACCCCCAACAGGGCTACGAGCAGTACTTC. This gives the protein CASSFDPQQGYEQYF. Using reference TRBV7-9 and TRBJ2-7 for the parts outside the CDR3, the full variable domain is DTGVSQNPRHKITKRGQNVTFRCDPISEHNRLYWYRQTLGQGPEFLTYFQNEAQLEKSRLLSDRFSAERPKGSFSTLEIQRTEQGDSAMYLCASSFDPQQGYEQYFGPGTRLTVT.